The clone carrying this TCR beta chain occurred a few times. Related graft donors supplied nonmyeloablative bone marrow transplants, and mixed chimerism was transient. This sample was included in a study of Tregs in tolerant kidney transplant recipients. The CDR3 runs to 13 residues. Germline CDR1 and CDR2: MDHEN and SYDVKM. V shed 9 bases and J 4 bases; nucleotides not matched to a gene: 8. Only in-frame clones appear in the TCRdb table, and some are missing; sequencing was by immunoSEQ multiplex PCR. This sample has tens of thousands of clones, with 70% to 90% found just once. The clonotype was recovered from a human patient who received a combined kidney and bone marrow transplant. T cells may partly derive from the graft donor. Source: CD4+ T cells from blood (PBMCs), taken 6 months after the transplant. The chain carries TRBV28 and TRBJ1-2; 7 nucleotides match TRBD1. DNA of the CDR3: TGTGCCAGTCAATTCAACAGGGGCTATGGCTACACCTTC. Its protein is CASQFNRGYGYTF.